The sequence of this T cell receptor (beta chain) was determined in a study of blood T cells in healthy people across ages. The study's findings and limits: Measured against age, TCR beta diversity per million T cells decreased in a roughly linear manner.

For the second PCR, which ran for roughly 6 to 12 cycles, a sample-barcoded 5' primer and a J-beta primer mix were used. All cDNA molecules were each tagged by a template-switch adaptor with 12 random nucleotides. Every sample returned 3 million or more CDR3-containing paired-end reads. Via MiXCR, TCRdb re-called the 5' RACE reads, giving one row per CDR3 protein. Of around 800,000 distinct CDR3 sequences detected, approximately 24% appear once; the ten largest clones hold about 3%. Concerning this clonotype itself: Its antigen is not known.

Trimming removed 0 bases at V and 7 bases at J, with 15 bases between. The CDR3 contains 15 residues. Per the germline V gene, CDR1 is ENHRY and CDR2 is SYGVKD. The same data also contributed to another study, on T cells of mothers and their children. That work contributes: A few healthy Caucasian mothers and their six children donated.

The genes are TRBV10-3 and TRBJ2-5; D is possibly TRBD2 (5 bases). This TCR was sampled from a boy under 18 in good health. Specimen: blood. The CDR3 sequence: CAISESGSWERTQYF. CDR3 coding DNA: TGTGCCATCAGTGAGTCCGGCTCGTGGGAGCGGACCCAGTACTTC.